The rows below give T cell receptor beta chains drawn from one sample of a study of T cell responses to AZD1222 COVID-19 vaccine. Profiled with immunoSEQ multiplex PCR; TCRdb holds only in-frame clones, not every one. Seen here are about 73,000 clones, around 89% observed once, and the top ten hold around 20%. Sequences were derived from peripheral blood, sampled on day 0 of AZD1222 vaccination. Receptor source: an adult in good health. Each CDR3 is given with its conserved first and last residue. A D gene is named only where the DNA matches it firmly. Expanded clones get a size class; other rows say once, few or many, or leave the size out.

j_call	cdr3_length	clone_size	d_call	v_call	cdr3_nt	cdr3_aa
TRBJ2-3	11	few	NA	TRBV24-1	TGTGCCACCAGTGCTTGGGGAGCGAGGTATTTT	CATSAWGARYF
TRBJ1-4	13	NA	NA	TRBV12-3/TRBV12-4	TGTGCCAGCAACCCGGACGGGAATGAAAAACTGTTTTTT	CASNPDGNEKLFF
TRBJ2-3	16	NA	TRBD1	TRBV30	TGTGCCTGGAGTGACGGTCGTACAGGGGAAACAGATACGCAGTATTTT	CAWSDGRTGETDTQYF
TRBJ2-5	16	NA	TRBD2	TRBV5-4	TGTGCCAGCAGCTTGGCTGGGGCGGGAGGGCCGCAGACCCAGTACTTC	CASSLAGAGGPQTQYF
TRBJ2-7	14	NA	NA	TRBV21-1	TGTGCCAGCAGCAAGGTGGGTGTCCGGTACGAGCAGTACTTC	CASSKVGVRYEQYF
TRBJ1-5	15	NA	NA	TRBV9	TGTGCCAGCAGCGCCGGCAGAGCTTTAAATCAGCCCCAGCATTTT	CASSAGRALNQPQHF
TRBJ2-1	12	NA	NA	TRBV9	TGTGCCAGCACTAGCTCCTACAATGAGCAGTTCTTC	CASTSSYNEQFF
TRBJ2-3	14	NA	NA	TRBV1	TGCACCAGCAGCCAGCGGGAGGGCACAGATACGCAGTATTTT	CTSSQREGTDTQYF
TRBJ2-2	15	NA	TRBD1	TRBV3-1/TRBV3-2	TGTGCCAGCAGCCAAGCCGACAGGGTAATCGGGGAGCTGTTTTTT	CASSQADRVIGELFF
TRBJ1-2	12	once	NA	TRBV28	TGTGCCAGCAGTTTAATTGGGAATGGCTACACCTTC	CASSLIGNGYTF
TRBJ2-1	14	NA	NA	TRBV4-2	TGTGCCAGCAGCCCTCTCGGGAGTATGAATGAGCAGTTCTTC	CASSPLGSMNEQFF
TRBJ2-7	12	NA	NA	TRBV18	TGTGCCAGCTCATCTTTAGCCTACGAGCAGTACTTC	CASSSLAYEQYF